The present T cell receptor beta chain was sequenced within a study of T cells in Graves' hyperthyroidism and ophthalmopathy. Amplified regions were TCR beta CDR3 sequences from RNA transcripts. A set of HTBI primers served as the primers for a first-round RT-PCR of the TCR CDR3. TCRdb re-derived calls from the multiplex PCR reads in MiXCR, one entry per CDR3 protein. The sample has around 250,000 distinct CDR3 sequences; more than 20% are singletons. This CDR3 has 13 residues. Germline V gene data show CDR1 as SEHNR and CDR2 as FQNEAQ (reference sequence). Deletions cut 8 bases from V and 10 bases from J, with 20 bases between. The study included ophthalmopathy patients with Clinical Activity Score at least 3, NOSPECS grade at least 4 and duration under 3 months. This clonotype was found many times.

This receptor was obtained from a woman in her 40s with Graves' ophthalmopathy. V usage is TRBV7-9 and J usage is TRBJ1-1; D is unclear. Sequences were obtained from blood. CDR3 sequence: CASGTAASRVAFF. CDR3 coding DNA: TGTGCCAGCGGAACTGCCGCCTCCCGGGTAGCTTTCTTT.